The present T cell receptor (beta chain) was sequenced within a study of blood T cell repertoires in COVID-19. Produced via immunoSEQ multiplex PCR; TCRdb's table is partial and in-frame only. The sample lists approximately 250,000 clones, roughly 80% occurring once. CDR1 SGHTA and CDR2 FQGNSA come from the germline V gene. Trimming left V 5 bases short and J 4 bases short, with 12 bases between. The CDR3 sequence is 13 residues long. This TCR derives from a man in his fifties or sixties who had recovered from COVID-19. The chain recombines TRBV7-2 with TRBJ2-7; no clear D gene. The source material was peripheral blood. CDR3 in amino acids: CASSLTPSYEQYF. The CDR3 coding sequence is TGTGCCAGCAGCCTAACCCCTTCATACGAGCAGTACTTC.